The sample holds many counts of the clone carrying this TCR beta chain. Its antigen is unidentified. Each patient went into thyroid surgery without having received any treatment. The data belong to a study of metastatic and nonmetastatic thyroid tumors. General study points: According to reports, the diversity of TCR beta was significantly higher in malignant thyroid tumors than in benign nodules, and this held in both blood and tumor samples.

V gave up 3 bases and J gave up 0 bases, with 12 bases separating them. CDR3 length equals 16 residues. TCRdb reprocessed the PCR reads via MiXCR. The sample shows some 25,000 clones, under 25% of them seen only once. The sequencing input was blood. The chain is built from TRBV12-3 or TRBV12-4 and TRBJ1-5, with D perhaps matching TRBD1 (6 bases). The sequence was obtained from a male donor with papillary thyroid cancer or a benign thyroid nodule (not recorded which). Some clones in this sample may be carry-over from other donors' samples. CDR3 bases: TGTGCCAGCAGTTTGGCCCAGGGGTATAGCAATCAGCCCCAGCATTTT. As protein: CASSLAQGYSNQPQHF.